Listed below are T cell receptor beta chains from one sample, sequenced in a study of blood T cells in healthy people across ages. TCRdb recomputed calls from the 5' RACE reads with MiXCR, one row per CDR3 protein. The data show fewer than 900,000 distinct CDR3 sequences, with about 37% seen just once and 10% to 15% held by the top ten. Sequenced material: blood. The receptors here all came from a man aged 18 to 29 in good health. Each CDR3 is given with its conserved first and last residue. Size values are once, few and many counts, or a class for expanded clones, and some rows have none.

J: TRBJ1-1
V: TRBV12-3/TRBV12-4
size: many
CDR3: CASSLGQRAFF

J: TRBJ2-1
V: TRBV7-2
size: .
CDR3: CASSLSPGRAEGSYEQFF

J: TRBJ2-7
V: TRBV13
size: few
CDR3: CASSLRAGDEQYF

J: TRBJ2-3
V: TRBV20-1
size: .
CDR3: CSARMAGTDTQYF

J: TRBJ2-1
V: TRBV5-5
size: few
CDR3: CASSGGWRNEQFF

J: TRBJ1-1
V: TRBV20-1
size: .
CDR3: CSARGARDTEAFF

J: TRBJ2-3
V: TRBV7-2
size: .
CDR3: CASSYQTELDTQYF

J: TRBJ2-1
V: TRBV7-9
size: many
CDR3: CASSLITGYNEQFF

J: TRBJ2-3
V: TRBV5-1
size: .
CDR3: CASSLAGFPSTETQYF

J: TRBJ2-7
V: TRBV9
size: few
CDR3: CASSVAGTGSYEQYF

J: TRBJ1-1
V: TRBV29-1
size: .
CDR3: CSVDVRDRGELSTEAFF

J: .
V: TRBV6-2/TRBV6-3
size: .
CDR3: CASSYPKGPTNYNEQYF

J: TRBJ2-1
V: TRBV12-3/TRBV12-4
size: many
CDR3: CASSLDREEEQFF

J: TRBJ2-5
V: TRBV12-3/TRBV12-4
size: few
CDR3: CASKQGDDFQETKYF

J: TRBJ1-4
V: TRBV12-3/TRBV12-4
size: few
CDR3: CASSLTGLNEKLFF

J: TRBJ2-7
V: TRBV6-6
size: few
CDR3: CASGPRLDYEQYF

J: TRBJ1-6
V: TRBV5-1
size: few
CDR3: CASSSGTGGADSPLHF

J: TRBJ2-3
V: TRBV7-6
size: once
CDR3: CASSSLAGLCTDTQYF

J: TRBJ1-2
V: TRBV29-1
size: .
CDR3: CSVAGAKGYTF

J: TRBJ2-4
V: TRBV20-1
size: .
CDR3: CSARDRGPAKNIQYF

J: TRBJ2-7
V: TRBV18
size: .
CDR3: CASSRAGGEGEQYF

J: TRBJ2-1
V: TRBV5-5
size: .
CDR3: CASSLLGDRISYNEQFF

J: TRBJ2-1
V: TRBV5-4
size: .
CDR3: CASSSGGWADNEQFF

J: TRBJ1-5
V: TRBV9
size: .
CDR3: CASSVGKDRVNQPQHF

J: TRBJ1-2
V: TRBV7-2
size: few
CDR3: CASSYLGQGANGYTF

J: TRBJ2-2
V: TRBV20-1
size: few
CDR3: CSARDRTSGGNGELFF

J: TRBJ2-3
V: TRBV7-2
size: .
CDR3: CASSPSWSQGVTRYF

J: TRBJ2-7
V: TRBV12-3/TRBV12-4
size: .
CDR3: CASSSRDRSFYEQYF

J: TRBJ1-1
V: TRBV11-2
size: .
CDR3: CASSWEGSGTGPRGEAFF

J: TRBJ2-4
V: TRBV5-1
size: .
CDR3: CASSLSNRILAKNIQYF

J: .
V: TRBV5-1
size: .
CDR3: CASSPRPGGSLYNEQYF

J: TRBJ1-2
V: TRBV4-1
size: few
CDR3: CASSPLSGDGYTF

J: TRBJ2-5
V: TRBV5-1
size: few
CDR3: CASSLERGRETQYF